The 31 T cell receptor beta chains in this list originate from one sample, sequenced in a study of shared clonotypes between healthy human individuals. Measured with immunoSEQ multiplex PCR; TCRdb has only the in-frame clones, and not every one. The table includes around 1.9 million clones, about 93% detected once. Positively selected for CCR7, the CD45RO-negative cells used as naive CD8 cells excluded terminally differentiated effector memory CD45RA+ cells. The sample comprised naive CD8+ T cells from PBMCs. The receptors originated from a young man in good health. Some clones in this sample may be carry-over from other donors' samples.

The chain links TRBV6-1 to TRBJ2-5, with 8 bases fitting TRBD1. CDR1 is MNHNS, CDR2 SASEGT, per germline. V lost 10 bases to trimming and J lost 5 bases; unmatched junction nucleotides: 9. The CDR3 extends over 13 amino acids. CDR3 amino acids: CATRTGPGETQYF. CDR3 DNA sequence: TGTGCCACCAGGACAGGGCCCGGGGAGACCCAGTACTTC.

V usage is TRBV4-2 and J usage is TRBJ2-7; 15 nucleotides align to TRBD2. The CDR3 has 16 residues. CDR1 LGHNA and CDR2 YNFKEQ come from the germline V gene. The trim removed 2 bases at V and 5 bases at J, leaving 4 bases unmatched. The CDR3 bases are TGTGCCAGCAGCCAACGGACTAGCGGGAGGGCCCACGAGCAGTACTTC. Translated, it gives CASSQRTSGRAHEQYF.

The chain is built from TRBV28 and TRBJ1-1; 9 bases are a match to TRBD1. Trimming removed 6 bases from V and 6 bases from J; junction bases left unmatched: 8. The germline V gene has CDR1 MDHEN and CDR2 SYDVKM. This CDR3 is built from 14 residues. For the CDR3, the DNA is TGTGCCAGCAGGGACAGGGGATTACTTGCTGAAGCTTTCTTT. Protein product: CASRDRGLLAEAFF.

The rearrangement joins TRBV6-1 to TRBJ1-1; tentative D call: TRBD1 (6 bases). V lost 4 bases and J 2 bases, leaving 14 bases between the germline ends. CDR1 MNHNS and CDR2 SASEGT come from the germline V gene. This CDR3 comprises 15 residues. CDR3 amino acids: CASSGRDTPNTEAFF. The CDR3 DNA reads as TGTGCCAGCAGTGGCCGGGACACCCCAAACACTGAAGCTTTCTTT.

V usage is TRBV29-1 and J usage is TRBJ2-3, with 11 bases aligning to TRBD1. V lost 8 bases and J lost 4; bases outside the gene matches: 8. The CDR3 covers 14 residues. From germline, CDR1 is SQVTM and CDR2 ANQGSEA. The CDR3 spells CSFWTGGLADTQYF. The CDR3 DNA reads TGCAGCTTTTGGACAGGGGGCCTTGCAGATACGCAGTATTTT.

The V call is TRBV28, the J call TRBJ2-7; D uncertain. The CDR3 has 15 amino acids. CDR1 MDHEN and CDR2 SYDVKM come from the germline V gene. With 2 bases removed from V and 3 bases from J, the gap between germline ends came to 14 bases. CDR3 in DNA: TGTGCCAGCAGTTTAACCCCCCGGGTTAACTACGAGCAGTACTTC. It is translated as CASSLTPRVNYEQYF.

The chain is built from TRBV14 and TRBJ2-7; D perhaps matches TRBD2 (5 bases). The germline V gene has CDR1 SGHDN and CDR2 FVKESK. V lost 1 base, J lost 6 bases, and 10 bases lay in between. The CDR3 has 13 residues. Here the CDR3 DNA reads TGTGCCAGCAGCCAAGCCTTGGCGGGCGAGCAGTACTTC. This translates into CASSQALAGEQYF.

The chain uses TRBV6-5 and TRBJ1-2, with D hard to call. Germline CDR1 is MNHEY and CDR2 is SVGAGI. The CDR3 runs to 15 residues. Trimming took 0 bases from V and 4 from J, leaving 12 bases between them. For the CDR3, the DNA is TGTGCCAGCAGTTACTCGCCAGAGTCTATCTATGGCTACACCTTC. Translated: CASSYSPESIYGYTF.

The gene calls are TRBV27 and TRBJ2-1, with D tentatively TRBD2 (6 bases). Trimming pared 3 bases from V and 7 bases from J, leaving 16 bases between. There are 15 residues in the CDR3. The germline V gene encodes CDR1 MNHEY and CDR2 SMNVEV (reference sequence). The CDR3 nucleotides read TGTGCCAGCAGTTTGGCTTGGACTGGGGGGAATGAGCAGTTCTTC. Its translation is CASSLAWTGGNEQFF.

This chain joins TRBV5-1 and TRBJ2-7, with 7 bases that match TRBD1. The CDR3 contains 15 residues. Germline V gene lookup returns CDR1 SGHRS and CDR2 YFSETQ. With V trimmed by 4 bases and J by 5 bases, 12 bases remained unmatched. CDR3 region: CASSPVTGLADEQYF. Here the CDR3 DNA reads TGCGCCAGCAGCCCCGTGACAGGGTTAGCAGACGAGCAGTACTTC.

The V call is TRBV2, the J call TRBJ1-1; D remains unclear. Germline assignment: CDR1 SNHLY and CDR2 FYNNEI. This CDR3 contains 14 residues. Trimming removed 3 bases at V and 7 bases at J, with 15 bases between. CDR3 sequence (DNA): TGTGCCAGCAGTGATATCCCAGACTACGGTGAAGCTTTCTTT. Its protein is CASSDIPDYGEAFF.

The chain couples TRBV5-1 to TRBJ2-7; D call uncertain. V was shortened by 2 bases and J by 3 bases, with 9 bases between the two germline ends. Germline V CDR1 and CDR2: SGHRS, YFSETQ. The length of the CDR3 is 13 residues. The DNA for the CDR3 is TGCGCCAGCAGCTTCGCGGTTCTCTACGAGCAGTACTTC. This codes for CASSFAVLYEQYF.

The chain links TRBV10-3 to TRBJ2-4; D is possibly TRBD1 or TRBD2 (6 bases each). The length of the CDR3 is 16 residues. CDR1 is ENHRY, CDR2 SYGVKD, per germline. V was pared by 4 bases and J by 0 bases, with 13 bases between. This CDR3 reads CAISGGAAQAKNIQYF. The CDR3, as DNA: TGTGCCATCAGTGGGGGGGCGGCACAAGCCAAAAACATTCAGTACTTC.

The chain uses TRBV14 and TRBJ2-1; D is ambiguous. Per germline, CDR1 SGHDN and CDR2 FVKESK. V lost 5 bases, J lost 2 bases, and 22 bases lay in between. The CDR3 covers 18 residues. The CDR3 protein is CASSRWRWALVPYNEQFF. The CDR3 nucleotides read TGTGCCAGCAGCAGATGGCGATGGGCGCTTGTGCCCTACAATGAGCAGTTCTTC.

This clone was found a few times. The chain links TRBV28 to TRBJ1-1, with 7 nucleotides matching TRBD1. CDR1 and CDR2 (germline): MDHEN, SYDVKM. Trimming took 2 bases from V and 4 from J; bases not matched to a gene: 4. The CDR3 length is 14 residues. CDR3 sequence (DNA): TGTGCCAGCAGTTTAGGGACAGTGGGCACTGAAGCTTTCTTT. It translates to CASSLGTVGTEAFF.

This sequence joins TRBV7-9 and TRBJ2-1; 7 nucleotides line up with TRBD2. Germline V gene sequence: CDR1 SEHNR, CDR2 FQNEAQ (reference sequence). V trimming: 3 bases; J trimming: 6 bases; junction bases outside the gene matches: 11. The CDR3 spans 16 residues. The CDR3 DNA reads TGTGCCAGCAGCTTCCTTTTTCGGCGGGAGCTCAATGAGCAGTTCTTC. It is translated as CASSFLFRRELNEQFF.

J is TRBJ2-7 and V is TRBV5-1, with TRBD2 as a possible D gene (5 bases). The V gene's germline CDR1 is SGHRS and CDR2 YFSETQ. Trimming left V 0 bases short and J 0 bases short, with 16 bases between. The CDR3 sequence is 17 residues long. CDR3 DNA: TGCGCCAGCAGCTTGGATCCAAGCGGCATTAGCTCCTACGAGCAGTACTTC. Its translation is CASSLDPSGISSYEQYF.

The V and J genes are TRBV14 and TRBJ2-1; possibly TRBD1 for D (5 bases). Germline V gives CDR1 SGHDN, CDR2 FVKESK. The CDR3 totals 17 residues. Trimming left V 0 bases short and J 3 bases short, with 15 bases between. DNA for the CDR3: TGTGCCAGCAGCCAAGAGGTCGGCAGGGCTAACTACAATGAGCAGTTCTTC. Residues: CASSQEVGRANYNEQFF.

The chain employs TRBV28 and TRBJ2-1; D unclear. V lost 4 bases, J lost 7 bases, and 8 bases lay in between. This CDR3 region has 12 residues. Germline assignment: CDR1 MDHEN and CDR2 SYDVKM. The CDR3 DNA sequence: TGTGCCAGCAGTTCGAATTCTAATGAGCAGTTCTTC. Encoded protein: CASSSNSNEQFF.

The V gene is TRBV2, the J gene TRBJ2-7, with D hard to call. This CDR3 comprises 13 residues. Germline CDR1 SNHLY, CDR2 FYNNEI. Trimming removed 8 bases from V and 0 bases from J, with 11 bases in between. CDR3 nucleotides: TGTGCCAGCGGCTTAGGGCTCTCCTACGAGCAGTACTTC. Amino acids: CASGLGLSYEQYF.

This chain links TRBV19 with TRBJ1-1, with D maybe TRBD1 (5 bases). The germline gives CDR1 LNHDA, CDR2 SQIVND (reference sequence). CDR3 length: 15 amino acids. Trimming shortened V by 7 bases and J by 3 bases, and 18 bases separated the two germline ends. In DNA, the CDR3 is TGTGCCAGTACCTCTCGCGGACGGGGGGACACTGAAGCTTTCTTT. Residues: CASTSRGRGDTEAFF.

The chain joins TRBV27 to TRBJ1-1; D call uncertain. CDR1 and CDR2 (germline): MNHEY, SMNVEV (reference sequence). The CDR3 runs 14 residues. Trimming pared 8 bases from V and 1 base from J, leaving 14 bases between. The CDR3 nucleotides are TGTGCCAGCCAGCAGCCAGGTTCGAACACTGAAGCTTTCTTT. Its protein product is CASQQPGSNTEAFF.

The sample holds a few counts of this clone. Other DNA sequences in the same sample also yield this CDR3. This sequence joins TRBV9 and TRBJ1-1; 10 nucleotides line up with TRBD1. The CDR3 runs to 14 residues. The V gene end was trimmed by 2 bases and the J gene end by 5 bases; junction bases not matched to a gene: 3. Germline CDR1 and CDR2: SGDLS and YYNGEE. CDR3 coding DNA: TGTGCCAGCAGCGTCGGACAGGGGGGGACTGAAGCTTTCTTT. It yields the protein CASSVGQGGTEAFF.

The rearrangement uses TRBV2 and TRBJ2-7; D may be TRBD2 (5 bases). Germline loops: CDR1 SNHLY, CDR2 FYNNEI. Trimming cost V 6 bases and J 1 base, with 16 bases left between them. The length of the CDR3 is 15 residues. The CDR3 DNA sequence: TGTGCCAGCAGACCAGTGGCTAGCTCATCCTACGAGCAGTACTTC. As protein: CASRPVASSSYEQYF. Complete variable domain (other parts from reference TRBV2 and TRBJ2-7): EPEVTQTPSHQVTQMGQEVILRCVPISNHLYFYWYRQILGQKVEFLVSFYNNEISEKSEIFDDQFSVERPDGSNFTLKIRSTKLEDSAMYFCASRPVASSSYEQYFGPGTRLTVT.

The chain combines TRBV5-6 with TRBJ2-7, with a tentative D call TRBD1 (6 bases). In germline, CDR1 is SGHDT, CDR2 YYEEEE. This CDR3 region has 13 residues. With 4 bases removed from V and 4 bases from J, the gap between germline ends came to 12 bases. This CDR3 reads CASSAGRGYEQYF. The DNA of the CDR3 is TGTGCCAGCAGCGCGGGCAGGGGTTACGAGCAGTACTTC.

This chain joins TRBV13 and TRBJ2-1; TRBD2 is a possible D gene (5 bases). With 4 bases removed from V and 8 bases from J, the gap between germline ends came to 18 bases. Germline assignment: CDR1 PRHDT and CDR2 FYEKMQ (reference sequence). This CDR3 has 15 residues. In nucleotides, the CDR3 is TGTGCCAGCAGCTCACCGGTTGAAGGGAGAGATGAGCAGTTCTTC. As protein: CASSSPVEGRDEQFF.

This rearrangement joins TRBV28 to TRBJ2-1; TRBD2 might be the D (6 bases). The V and J ends lost 5 bases and 4 bases respectively, with 15 bases between them. The CDR3 loop spans 15 amino acids. The germline gives CDR1 MDHEN, CDR2 SYDVKM. CDR3 DNA sequence: TGTGCCAGCAGTACCGTGCGGGACCAGTACAATGAGCAGTTCTTC. Encoded protein: CASSTVRDQYNEQFF.

The chain uses TRBV5-4 and TRBJ2-5, with a tentative D call TRBD1 (7 bases). CDR1 and CDR2 from the germline V gene are SGHNT and YYREEE (reference sequence). The CDR3 has 15 amino acids. V shed 4 bases and J shed 1 base, with 14 bases lying between them. The CDR3 protein is CASSMTQGGQETQYF. In nucleotides, the CDR3 is TGTGCCAGCAGCATGACCCAGGGGGGCCAAGAGACCCAGTACTTC.

The CDR3 DNA follows: TGTGCCAGCAGTTACGGGGTAGCGGTATACAATGAGCAGTTCTTC. Translated: CASSYGVAVYNEQFF. The V and J genes are TRBV6-5 and TRBJ2-1, with D perhaps TRBD2 (6 bases). Per germline, CDR1 MNHEY and CDR2 SVGAGI. The ends were cut back, 2 bases at V and 4 bases at J, with 12 bases in the middle. The CDR3 contains 15 residues.

The chain couples TRBV2 to TRBJ2-7, with D uncertain. Trimming took 6 bases from V and 3 from J, leaving 15 bases between them. This CDR3 comprises 14 residues. The germline gives CDR1 SNHLY, CDR2 FYNNEI. CDR3 nucleotides: TGTGCCAGCAGCCCGGGTTCAGAAGGCTACGAGCAGTACTTC. Protein product: CASSPGSEGYEQYF.

The rearrangement uses TRBV4-2 and TRBJ1-2; 7 bases map to TRBD1. CDR1 LGHNA and CDR2 YNFKEQ come from the germline V gene. CDR3 length: 19 amino acids. V lost 1 base and J lost 6; bases outside the gene matches: 20. The CDR3 region has the DNA TGTGCCAGCAGCCAAGCATTGCAGTCGGGGACAGTAAACGTGAATGGCTACACCTTC. As protein: CASSQALQSGTVNVNGYTF.